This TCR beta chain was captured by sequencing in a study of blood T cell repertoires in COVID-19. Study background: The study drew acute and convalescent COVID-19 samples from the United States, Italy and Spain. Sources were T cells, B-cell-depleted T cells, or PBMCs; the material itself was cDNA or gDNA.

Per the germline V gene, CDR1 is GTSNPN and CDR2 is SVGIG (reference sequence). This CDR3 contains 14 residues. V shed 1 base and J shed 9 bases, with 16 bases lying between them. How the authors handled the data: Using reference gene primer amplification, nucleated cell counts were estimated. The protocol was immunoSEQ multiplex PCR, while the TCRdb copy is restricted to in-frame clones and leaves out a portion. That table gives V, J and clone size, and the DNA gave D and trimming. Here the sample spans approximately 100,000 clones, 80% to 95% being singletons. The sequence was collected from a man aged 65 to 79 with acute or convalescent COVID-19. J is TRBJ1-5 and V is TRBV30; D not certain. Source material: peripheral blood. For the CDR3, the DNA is TGTGCCTGGAGTGCGGATGGTGGCGCGGGGCCCCAGCATTTT. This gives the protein CAWSADGGAGPQHF. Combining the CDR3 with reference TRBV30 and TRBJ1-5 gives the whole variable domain SQTIHQWPATLVQPVGSPLSLECTVEGTSNPNLYWYRQAAGRGLQLLFYSVGIGQISSEVPQNLSASRPQDRQFILSSKKLLLSDSGFYLCAWSADGGAGPQHFGDGTRLSIL.